The following is a TCR beta chain sequence with its context. The data originate from a study of blood T cell repertoires in COVID-19. Study context: The United States, Italy and Spain provided the acute and convalescent COVID-19 samples. In each case, the material was cDNA or gDNA derived from T cells, B-cell-depleted T cells, or PBMCs.

Per the original data handling: Amplification with reference gene primers provided the estimates of nucleated cell counts. TCRdb keeps only in-frame clones here, not all; method: immunoSEQ multiplex PCR. That table gives V, J and clone size, and the DNA gave D and trimming. The sample lists a few hundred thousand clones, roughly 88% seen once, with roughly 0.8% in the top ten. This CDR3 has 16 residues. Germline-derived CDR1 and CDR2 are SGHTA and FQGTGA. The V and J ends lost 6 bases and 2 bases respectively, with 19 bases between them. The rearrangement links TRBV7-3 to TRBJ2-5, with D possibly matching TRBD2 (7 bases). Sequenced sample: peripheral blood. The source is a woman between 25 and 40 years old with acute or convalescent COVID-19. Written as DNA, the CDR3 is TGTGCCAGCAGTCAATTCGGGGGGCGATTGCAAGAGACCCAGTACTTC. As protein: CASSQFGGRLQETQYF.